Listed here are 9 T cell receptor beta chains from one sample, sequenced in a study of blood T cells in healthy people across ages. With a J-beta primer mix and a sample-barcoded 5' primer, a second PCR ran 7 to 11 cycles. One entry per CDR3 protein, called by TCRdb with MiXCR from the 5' RACE reads. The repertoire holds about 590,000 distinct CDR3 sequences, with about 30% as singletons. Input material: blood. The receptors shown here come from an elderly woman in good health.

In nucleotides, the CDR3 is TGTGCCAGCAAAGACTTGGTAGGTGACGATGAGCAGTACTTC. Its protein is CASKDLVGDDEQYF. J is TRBJ2-5 and V is TRBV6-2 or TRBV6-3, with no clear D. Germline V gene sequence: CDR1 MNHEY, CDR2 SVGEGT. The CDR3 runs 14 residues. V was shortened by 7 bases and J by 11 bases, with 23 bases between the two germline ends.

The J gene is TRBJ1-4, the V gene TRBV19, with no clear D. The V gene's germline CDR1 is LNHDA and CDR2 SQIVND (reference sequence). There are 14 residues in the CDR3. V was trimmed by 6 bases and J by 4 bases, leaving 12 bases between them. The CDR3 DNA sequence: TGTGCCAGTAGCCCAGGACGAGATAATGAAAAACTGTTTTTT. Protein: CASSPGRDNEKLFF.

This chain uses TRBV12-3 or TRBV12-4 with TRBJ2-2; 11 bases are a match to TRBD2. Trimming removed 2 bases from V and 7 bases from J; junction bases left unmatched: 9. The CDR3 sequence is 17 residues long. CDR3 sequence reads: CASSLKLAGERGGELFF. CDR3 in DNA: TGTGCCAGCAGTTTAAAACTAGCGGGGGAAAGGGGCGGGGAGCTGTTTTTT.

This clonotype was recorded many times. This chain joins TRBV20-1 and TRBJ2-5; 15 bases match TRBD2. Trimming took 1 base from V and 4 from J; bases not matched to a gene: 4. The CDR3 loop spans 16 amino acids. Germline CDR1 DFQATT, CDR2 SNEGSKA (reference sequence). The CDR3 bases are TGCAGTGCTAGAGGTCGGACTAGCGGGGGGGCAGAGACCCAGTACTTC. It codes for CSARGRTSGGAETQYF.

This clonotype was observed many times. The V call is TRBV30, the J call TRBJ2-7; TRBD1 matches at 12 bases. Germline V gives CDR1 GTSNPN, CDR2 SVGIG (reference sequence). CDR3 length: 15 amino acids. Trimming at V came to 4 bases and at J to 5 bases, leaving 9 bases not matched to a gene. CDR3 residues: CAWTRIGTGGHEQYF. The CDR3, as DNA: TGTGCCTGGACTCGAATCGGGACAGGGGGCCACGAGCAGTACTTC.

The table lists this clonotype with many counts. The CDR3 region is CASSLEPGVEDTQYF. CDR3 DNA sequence: TGTGCCAGCAGCTTAGAACCAGGGGTGGAAGATACGCAGTATTTT. This rearrangement joins TRBV7-8 to TRBJ2-3; TRBD1 might be the D (6 bases). This CDR3 spans 15 amino acids. V lost 1 base and J 5 bases, leaving 13 bases between the germline ends. Germline-derived CDR1 and CDR2 are SGHVS and FQNEAQ. The variable domain in full, completed from reference TRBV7-8 and TRBJ2-3, reads GAGVSQSPRYKVAKRGQDVALRCDPISGHVSLFWYQQALGQGPEFLTYFQNEAQLDKSGLPSDRFFAERPEGSVSTLKIQRTQQEDSAVYLCASSLEPGVEDTQYFGPGTRLTVL.

Remarks on this clonotype: One junction end does not reproduce the germline sequence, and a read error may be involved. The chain couples TRBV20-1 to TRBJ2-7; D ambiguous. The CDR3 runs to 11 residues. Germline assignment: CDR1 DFQATT and CDR2 SNEGSKA (reference sequence). CDR3 nucleotides: TGCAGTGCTGGATGGGTCGGGCGTTCACACTTC. As protein: CSAGWVGRSHF.

Regarding this clonotype: This may be a read error, as it is one base from a much larger clone. J is TRBJ2-5 and V is TRBV9; 8 bases match TRBD2. Losses at the gene ends were 0 bases for V and 6 bases for J; bases not matched to a gene: 10. Looked up from germline, CDR1 is SGDLS and CDR2 is YYNGEE. CDR3 length: 16 residues. The DNA for the CDR3 is TGTGCCAGCAGCGTAGGGGCGGCGGGGGGCAGGAAGACCCAGTACTTC. Protein sequence: CASSVGAAGGRKTQYF.

This clonotype came up many times. V is TRBV30 and J is TRBJ1-2, with 7 bases identical to TRBD1. The CDR3 length is 13 residues. J gave up 5 bases and V 7 bases, and 10 bases lay outside the gene matches. Germline CDR1 GTSNPN, CDR2 SVGIG (reference sequence). The CDR3 reads CASPGTGAYGYTF. The CDR3 DNA sequence: TGTGCCTCCCCCGGCACAGGGGCATATGGCTACACCTTC.